This T cell receptor beta chain appears in the sequencing data of a study of T-cell reconstitution after alpha-beta-depleted transplantation in children. In germline, CDR1 is KGHSH, CDR2 LQKENI. The V and J ends lost 4 bases and 4 bases respectively, with 22 bases between them. This CDR3 spans 17 amino acids. Unique molecular identifiers tagged the TCRbeta library. TCRdb reanalysed the PCR reads using MiXCR and keeps one entry per CDR3 protein. The data hold about 610,000 distinct CDR3 sequences, with roughly a quarter observed a single time. Regarding the study as a whole: Where some patients showed high TCRbeta diversity at day 60, it came from recipient T cells and thymic progenitors that had survived. When one year had passed after transplant, most T-cell counts and diversity came from newly produced T cells.

This clonotype came up once. The target antigen is unknown. Specimen: PBMCs, collected before TCRalphabeta/CD19-depleted stem cell transplant. The genes are TRBV18 and TRBJ1-2; D gene uncertain. The TCR originated in a boy under two years old with Wiskott-Aldrich syndrome, due to receive a stem cell transplant. Here the CDR3 reads CASSRLPGPEVGYGYTF. The CDR3 coding sequence is TGTGCCAGCTCACGACTGCCGGGTCCGGAAGTCGGCTATGGCTACACCTTC.